Listed here are 19 T cell receptor beta chains from one sample, sequenced in a study of post-analysis software for immune sequencing data. Their cognate antigens are unknown. Unique molecular identifiers were built into the TCR beta cDNA libraries. MiXCR, applied by TCRdb to the PCR reads, yields one record per CDR3 protein. This table has about 540,000 distinct CDR3 sequences, roughly 34% appearing once. Study observations and caveats: Roughly five TRBV segments were more frequent in patients than controls; TRBV5-6, TRBV5-1 and TRBV20-1 belonged to this group.

Sequenced material: blood. The receptors shown here come from a girl aged 2 to 17 with multiple sclerosis.

This clonotype has more than one count but fewer than ten. At one end, the junction sequence differs from germline, possibly due to a read error. Here the CDR3 DNA reads TGTGCCAGCAGTTTAAGGGCGGGGGCCTACAATGAGCAGTTCTTC. Protein sequence: CASSLRAGAYNEQFF. The chain links TRBV5-1 to TRBJ2-1, with TRBD2 identical over 7 bases. The germline gives CDR1 SGHRS, CDR2 YFSETQ. The CDR3 runs 15 residues.

The chain uses TRBV5-1 and TRBJ1-1; D perhaps matches TRBD1 (5 bases). This CDR3 has 14 amino acids. Germline V lookup: CDR1 SGHRS, CDR2 YFSETQ. Trimming pared 4 bases from V and 4 bases from J, leaving 14 bases between. The CDR3 region has the DNA TGCGCCAGCAGCGGGGGTGCAGGGATCACTGAAGCTTTCTTT. Translation gives CASSGGAGITEAFF.

The chain recombines TRBV5-1 with TRBJ2-1, with D uncertain. CDR3 length equals 16 residues. The V gene's germline CDR1 is SGHRS and CDR2 YFSETQ. The germline V and J ends were trimmed by 0 bases and 2 bases, with 12 bases remaining between them. CDR3 nucleotide sequence: TGCGCCAGCAGCTTGGTCGGAACGAAACCCTACAATGAGCAGTTCTTC. This translates into CASSLVGTKPYNEQFF.

This clonotype showed up just a few times. The chain uses TRBV5-1 and TRBJ1-1, with 8 bases lining up with TRBD1. CDR1 is SGHRS, CDR2 YFSETQ, per germline. This CDR3 spans 15 amino acids. V lost 4 bases, J lost 5 bases, and 10 bases stayed unmatched. CDR3 in amino acids: CASSVRYRGETEAFF. DNA for the CDR3: TGCGCCAGCAGCGTACGATACAGGGGGGAAACTGAAGCTTTCTTT.

This clonotype has just a few counts. This chain connects TRBV15 to TRBJ2-3; D call uncertain. The germline V gene has CDR1 LNHNV and CDR2 YYDKDF (reference sequence). CDR3 length equals 17 residues. V lost 5 bases to trimming and J lost 2 bases, with 20 bases between them. The CDR3 sequence: CATSPVGRQRSTDTQYF. The CDR3 region has the DNA TGTGCCACCAGCCCCGTGGGCAGGCAGAGGTCCACAGATACGCAGTATTTT.

This clonotype appeared once. This rearrangement joins TRBV20-1 to TRBJ1-2; TRBD1 agrees at 9 bases. The CDR3 extends over 15 amino acids. Per germline, CDR1 DFQATT and CDR2 SNEGSKA (reference sequence). Trimming at V came to 5 bases and at J to 6 bases, leaving 13 bases not matched to a gene. CDR3 in DNA: TGCAGTGCTGCGGAAAACAGGGGGCAATGGGATGGCTACACCTTC. Amino acid sequence: CSAAENRGQWDGYTF.

This clonotype was seen repeatedly, ten times or more. V is TRBV29-1 and J is TRBJ2-3; possible D gene TRBD1, 6 bases. Trimming shortened V by 4 bases and J by 2 bases, and 10 bases separated the two germline ends. Germline CDR1 reads SQVTM; CDR2 reads ANQGSEA. The CDR3 has 13 residues. DNA for the CDR3: TGCAGCGTTGCGGGACATTACACAGATACGCAGTATTTT. It specifies CSVAGHYTDTQYF.

This clonotype was picked up a small number of times. This chain joins TRBV29-1 and TRBJ2-1; no clear D. Trimming took 6 bases from V and 6 from J, leaving 6 bases between them. Germline loops: CDR1 SQVTM, CDR2 ANQGSEA. The CDR3 spans 10 residues. The CDR3 here is CSVGFNEQFF. CDR3 coding DNA: TGCAGCGTAGGGTTCAATGAGCAGTTCTTC.

The chain couples TRBV12-3 or TRBV12-4 to TRBJ2-1; 10 bases fit TRBD1. V lost 7 bases, J lost 8 bases, and 8 bases stayed unmatched. The CDR3 is made up of 14 amino acids. DNA for the CDR3: TGTGCCAGCACTCCGACAGGGGGCTTGGATGAGCAGTTCTTC. Protein: CASTPTGGLDEQFF.

This clonotype was detected a few times. V is TRBV7-6 and J is TRBJ2-1; 12 bases are a match to TRBD2. V was pared by 5 bases and J by 4 bases, with 6 bases of the junction left unmatched. Germline loops: CDR1 SGHVS, CDR2 FNYEAQ. The CDR3 runs to 16 residues. CDR3 coding DNA: TGTGCCAGCAGCACCCGAGGGACTAGCGGGTACAATGAGCAGTTCTTC. It yields the protein CASSTRGTSGYNEQFF. Variable domain in full (rest from reference TRBV7-6 and TRBJ2-1): GAGVSQSPRYKVTKRGQDVALRCDPISGHVSLYWYRQALGQGPEFLTYFNYEAQQDKSGLPNDRFSAERPEGSISTLTIQRTEQRDSAMYRCASSTRGTSGYNEQFFGPGTRLTVL.

The rearrangement links TRBV20-1 to TRBJ1-1, with 11 nucleotides matching TRBD1. Germline values: CDR1 DFQATT, CDR2 SNEGSKA (reference sequence). V was pared by 6 bases and J by 4 bases, with 4 bases of the junction left unmatched. The CDR3 runs 13 residues. CDR3 DNA: TGCAGTGCGGCCGGGACAGGGGGCACTGAAGCTTTCTTT. Its translation: CSAAGTGGTEAFF.

The CDR3 DNA follows: TGTGCCAGTTCAGGACAGGGTGTCTCACAAGAGACCCAGTACTTC. The encoded protein is CASSGQGVSQETQYF. This chain uses TRBV25-1 with TRBJ2-5; 8 nucleotides line up with TRBD1. V lost 9 bases and J lost 2; bases outside the gene matches: 11. CDR1 is MGHDK, CDR2 SYGVNS, per germline. The CDR3 length is 15 residues.

This chain joins TRBV5-1 and TRBJ1-1; 7 bases align to TRBD1. With V trimmed by 1 base and J by 4 bases, 7 bases remained unmatched. Germline values: CDR1 SGHRS, CDR2 YFSETQ. The CDR3 has 15 amino acids. DNA of the CDR3: TGCGCCAGCAGCTTGACCGGGGCAGGGGGCACTGAAGCTTTCTTT. This translates into CASSLTGAGGTEAFF.

The V call is TRBV20-1, the J call TRBJ2-1, with TRBD1 as a possible D gene (5 bases). CDR3 length: 13 amino acids. V dropped 3 bases and J dropped 5 bases, with 11 bases sitting between them. CDR1 is DFQATT and CDR2 is SNEGSKA in the germline V gene (reference sequence). Here the CDR3 DNA reads TGCAGTGCTAGTAAGGGGCAGGACAATGAGCAGTTCTTC. As protein: CSASKGQDNEQFF.

This clonotype came up a few times. The chain links TRBV12-3 or TRBV12-4 to TRBJ1-1; D gene unclear. With 5 bases removed from V and 8 bases from J, the gap between germline ends came to 9 bases. The CDR3 totals 11 residues. The CDR3 DNA is TGTGCCAGCAGTCCTCGGGTGGAAGCTTTCTTT. It specifies CASSPRVEAFF.

The J gene is TRBJ1-4, the V gene TRBV12-3 or TRBV12-4, with 9 nucleotides matching TRBD1. The CDR3 length is 14 residues. V lost 9 bases, J lost 8 bases, and 10 bases stayed unmatched. In DNA, the CDR3 is TGTGCCAGTAGGGACAGGGCAAGGCGGGAAAAACTGTTTTTT. Translation gives CASRDRARREKLFF.

The gene calls are TRBV27 and TRBJ2-7; TRBD1 aligns across 8 bases. Trimming took 8 bases from V and 2 from J; bases not matched to a gene: 5. The CDR3 has 13 residues. Germline CDR1 reads MNHEY; CDR2 reads SMNVEV (reference sequence). The CDR3 sequence: CASGWTGTYEQYF. The DNA of the CDR3 is TGTGCCAGCGGATGGACAGGGACCTACGAGCAGTACTTC.

The chain carries TRBV20-1 and TRBJ2-1; D possibly corresponds to TRBD2 (6 bases). Germline CDR1 is DFQATT and CDR2 is SNEGSKA (reference sequence). V gave up 1 base and J gave up 10 bases, with 17 bases separating them. This CDR3 is 14 amino acids long. In DNA form, the CDR3 reads TGCAGTGCTAGAGTCGGGACTCCCAATGAGGAGCAGTTCTTC. Amino acids: CSARVGTPNEEQFF.

This clonotype was counted only a few times. The chain couples TRBV4-2 to TRBJ2-1; D gene unclear. This CDR3 is 13 amino acids long. Germline CDR1 reads LGHNA; CDR2 reads YNFKEQ. Deletions cut 0 bases from V and 9 bases from J, with 9 bases between. The DNA of the CDR3 is TGTGCCAGCAGCCAAGACCGAATGGGTGAGCAGTTCTTC. This codes for CASSQDRMGEQFF.